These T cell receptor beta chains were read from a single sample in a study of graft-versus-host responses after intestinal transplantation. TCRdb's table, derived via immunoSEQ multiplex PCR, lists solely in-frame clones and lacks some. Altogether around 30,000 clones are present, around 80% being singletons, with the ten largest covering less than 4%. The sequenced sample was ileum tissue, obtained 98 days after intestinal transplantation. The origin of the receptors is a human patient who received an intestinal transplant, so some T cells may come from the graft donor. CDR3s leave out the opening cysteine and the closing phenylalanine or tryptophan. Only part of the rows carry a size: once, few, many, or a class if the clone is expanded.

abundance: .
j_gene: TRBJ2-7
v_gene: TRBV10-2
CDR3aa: ASEQGGTY

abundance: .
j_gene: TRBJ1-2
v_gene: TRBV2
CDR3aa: ASTPADGYT

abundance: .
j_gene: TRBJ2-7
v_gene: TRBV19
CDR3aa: ASSIQGGEQY

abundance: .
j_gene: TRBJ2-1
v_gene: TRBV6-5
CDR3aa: ASSYGSSSYNEQF

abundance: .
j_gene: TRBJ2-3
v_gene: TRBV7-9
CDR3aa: ASGPGGLAASTDTQY

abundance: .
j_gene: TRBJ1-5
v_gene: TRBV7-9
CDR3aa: ASSYGQGSGGNQPQH

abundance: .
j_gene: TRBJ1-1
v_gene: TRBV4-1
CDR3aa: ASSHAGTGYEAF

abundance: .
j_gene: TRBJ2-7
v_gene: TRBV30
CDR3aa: AWKEAGGGPTYEQY

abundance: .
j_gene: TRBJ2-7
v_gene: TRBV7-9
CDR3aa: ASSLAGQVEGYEQY

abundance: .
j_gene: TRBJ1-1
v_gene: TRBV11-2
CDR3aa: ASSLGVLEAF

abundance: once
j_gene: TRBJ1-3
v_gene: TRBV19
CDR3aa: ASSIKGGGNTIY

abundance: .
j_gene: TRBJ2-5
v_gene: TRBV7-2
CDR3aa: ASSISSGTGLQETQY

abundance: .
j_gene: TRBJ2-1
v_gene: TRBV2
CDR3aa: ASSDRGGGEQF

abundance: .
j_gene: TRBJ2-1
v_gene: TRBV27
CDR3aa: ASSSGRGASYNEQF